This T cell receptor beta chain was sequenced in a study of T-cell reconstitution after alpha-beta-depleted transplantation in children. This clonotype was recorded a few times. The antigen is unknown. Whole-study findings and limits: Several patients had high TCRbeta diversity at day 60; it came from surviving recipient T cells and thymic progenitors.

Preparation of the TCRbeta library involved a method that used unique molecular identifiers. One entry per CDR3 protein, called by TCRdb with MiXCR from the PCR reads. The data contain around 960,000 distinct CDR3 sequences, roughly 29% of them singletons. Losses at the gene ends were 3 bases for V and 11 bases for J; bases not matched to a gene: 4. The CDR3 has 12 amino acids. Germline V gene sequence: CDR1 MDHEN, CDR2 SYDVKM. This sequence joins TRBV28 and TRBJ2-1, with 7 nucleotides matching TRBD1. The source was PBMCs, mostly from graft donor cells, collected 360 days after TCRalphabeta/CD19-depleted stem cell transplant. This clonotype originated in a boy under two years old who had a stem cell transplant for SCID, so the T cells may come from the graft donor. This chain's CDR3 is CASSFRQGKQFF. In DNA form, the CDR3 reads TGTGCCAGCAGTTTCCGACAGGGTAAGCAGTTCTTC.